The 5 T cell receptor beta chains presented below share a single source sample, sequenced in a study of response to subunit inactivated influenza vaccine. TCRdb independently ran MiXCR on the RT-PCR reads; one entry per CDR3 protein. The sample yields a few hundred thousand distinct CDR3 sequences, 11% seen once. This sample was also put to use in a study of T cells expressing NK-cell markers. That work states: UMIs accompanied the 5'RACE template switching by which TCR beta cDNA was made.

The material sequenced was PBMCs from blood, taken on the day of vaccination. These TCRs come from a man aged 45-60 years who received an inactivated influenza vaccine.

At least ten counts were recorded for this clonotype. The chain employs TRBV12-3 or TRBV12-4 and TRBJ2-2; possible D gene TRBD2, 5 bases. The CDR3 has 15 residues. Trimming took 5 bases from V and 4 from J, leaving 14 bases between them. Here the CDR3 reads CASSPKEVVTGELFF. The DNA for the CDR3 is TGTGCCAGCAGTCCCAAGGAGGTGGTCACCGGGGAGCTGTTTTTT.

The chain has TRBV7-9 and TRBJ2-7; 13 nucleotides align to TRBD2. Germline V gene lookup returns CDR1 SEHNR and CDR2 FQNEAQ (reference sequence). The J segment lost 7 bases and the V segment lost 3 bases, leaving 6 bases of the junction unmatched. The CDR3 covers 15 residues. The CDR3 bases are TGTGCCAGCAGCTTCTCACTAGCGGGAGGGTCTGAGCAGTACTTC. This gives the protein CASSFSLAGGSEQYF. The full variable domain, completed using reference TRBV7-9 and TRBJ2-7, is DTGVSQNPRHKITKRGQNVTFRCDPISEHNRLYWYRQTLGQGPEFLTYFQNEAQLEKSRLLSDRFSAERPKGSFSTLEIQRTEQGDSAMYLCASSFSLAGGSEQYFGPGTRLTVT.

CDR3 residues: CASSSQTIYNEQFF. CDR3 DNA: TGCGCCAGCAGCTCCCAGACCATCTACAATGAGCAGTTCTTC. The chain uses TRBV5-1 and TRBJ2-1; D remains unclear. The CDR3 consists of 14 residues. The germline V gene has CDR1 SGHRS and CDR2 YFSETQ. V was shortened by 3 bases and J by 3 bases, with 10 bases between the two germline ends.

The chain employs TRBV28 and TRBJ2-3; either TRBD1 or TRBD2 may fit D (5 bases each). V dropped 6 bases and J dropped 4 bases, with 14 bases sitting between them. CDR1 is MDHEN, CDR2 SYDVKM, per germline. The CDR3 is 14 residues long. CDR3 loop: CASRRGWGSDTQYF. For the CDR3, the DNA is TGTGCCAGCAGGAGGGGCTGGGGCTCAGATACGCAGTATTTT.

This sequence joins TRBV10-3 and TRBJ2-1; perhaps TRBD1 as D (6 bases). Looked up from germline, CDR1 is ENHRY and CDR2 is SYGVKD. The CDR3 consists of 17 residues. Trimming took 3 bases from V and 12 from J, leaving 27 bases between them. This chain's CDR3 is CAISETSGGRGAFAQFF. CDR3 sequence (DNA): TGTGCCATCAGTGAAACGTCTGGTGGCAGGGGTGCATTCGCGCAGTTCTTC.